This TCR beta chain was captured by sequencing in a study of blood T cell dynamics during melanoma immunotherapy. Regarding the study as a whole: Unlike progressors, later disease-control patients had W3 repertoires gaining clonality or diversity.

The time point denotes: pre-treatment baseline. One draw preceded checkpoint blockade; another followed its first cycle at week 3. Disease control meant complete response, partial response or stable disease at 12 weeks. Prior systemic cancer therapy, immunosuppressant use and other active malignancies excluded patients. The V end was cut by 3 bases, the J end by 2 bases, with 17 bases between. Per germline, CDR1 LNHNV and CDR2 YYDKDF (reference sequence). The CDR3 has 17 residues. Turning to this clone: Its antigen is as yet unknown.

This table comes from immunoSEQ multiplex PCR, and its TCRdb copy is limited to in-frame clones, with some not included. In the table there are under 15,000 clones, 85% to 90% of which are singletons. The TCR comes from a human donor with melanoma. The chain carries TRBV15 and TRBJ1-5; a weak D match, TRBD1 (5 bases). This specimen consisted of blood, obtained from a patient treated with checkpoint blockade. This chain's CDR3 is CATSRGRGPRGNQPQHF. The CDR3 DNA reads TGTGCCACCAGCAGGGGTCGCGGACCCAGGGGCAATCAGCCCCAGCATTTT.